This passage covers 20 T cell receptor beta chains from one sample sequenced in a study of radiotherapy plus CTLA-4 blockade in lung cancer. Sequencing was performed with immunoSEQ multiplex PCR; in TCRdb, only in-frame clones are kept and a portion is missing. The sample yields over 80,000 clones, more than 75% seen once. The sequences come from peripheral blood, collected from a patient treated with radiotherapy plus ipilimumab. These receptors came from a human donor with non-small cell lung cancer that progressed on radiotherapy plus ipilimumab.

This chain connects TRBV6-1 to TRBJ1-1; D gene ambiguous. The V and J ends lost 8 bases and 3 bases respectively, with 10 bases between them. In germline, CDR1 is MNHNS, CDR2 SASEGT. This CDR3 region has 12 residues. This CDR3 reads CASGLIYTEAFF. CDR3 in DNA: TGTGCCAGCGGCTTGATTTACACTGAAGCTTTCTTT.

The V gene is TRBV5-1, the J gene TRBJ1-3, with D unclear. Trimming removed 4 bases at V and 0 bases at J, with 11 bases between. The CDR3 totals 15 residues. The V gene's germline CDR1 is SGHRS and CDR2 YFSETQ. In DNA, the CDR3 is TGCGCCAGCAGCCTTACCCCCAGCTCTGGAAACACCATATATTTT. Translated: CASSLTPSSGNTIYF. The complete variable domain, with remaining parts taken from reference TRBV5-1 and TRBJ1-3, reads KAGVTQTPRYLIKTRGQQVTLSCSPISGHRSVSWYQQTPGQGLQFLFEYFSETQRNKGNFPGRFSGRQFSNSRSEMNVSTLELGDSALYLCASSLTPSSGNTIYFGEGSWLTVV.

This sequence joins TRBV28 and TRBJ1-5; 8 bases are shared with TRBD1. CDR3 length: 15 amino acids. The germline V gene encodes CDR1 MDHEN and CDR2 SYDVKM. Trimming cost V 4 bases and J 3 bases; bases outside gene matches: 5. The CDR3 reads CASSSPRGPNQPQHF. Written as DNA, the CDR3 is TGTGCCAGCAGTTCCCCCAGGGGGCCCAATCAGCCCCAGCATTTT. Combining the CDR3 with reference TRBV28 and TRBJ1-5 gives the whole variable domain DVKVTQSSRYLVKRTGEKVFLECVQDMDHENMFWYRQDPGLGLRLIYFSYDVKMKEKGDIPEGYSVSREKKERFSLILESASTNQTSMYLCASSSPRGPNQPQHFGDGTRLSIL.

This clone was detected only once. This sequence joins TRBV5-1 and TRBJ2-3, with TRBD1 as a possible D gene (5 bases). V was shortened by 0 bases and J by 2 bases, with 10 bases between the two germline ends. The CDR3 runs to 15 residues. Germline V gene data show CDR1 as SGHRS and CDR2 as YFSETQ. DNA for the CDR3: TGCGCCAGCAGCTTGGCGGGCAGGGCCACAGATACGCAGTATTTT. Translated: CASSLAGRATDTQYF.

The chain is built from TRBV19 and TRBJ2-5; D may be TRBD1 (6 bases). V dropped 2 bases and J dropped 5 bases, with 9 bases sitting between them. CDR1 is LNHDA, CDR2 SQIVND, per germline (reference sequence). This CDR3 has 13 amino acids. The DNA of the CDR3 is TGTGCCAGTAGTATATCTAGGGGGGAGACCCAGTACTTC. Residues: CASSISRGETQYF.

The chain employs TRBV19 and TRBJ1-2; D might be TRBD1 (6 bases). This CDR3 contains 16 residues. Germline V gene sequence: CDR1 LNHDA, CDR2 SQIVND (reference sequence). V was cut by 5 bases and J by 0 bases, with 16 bases left in between. CDR3 protein: CASSPKAGATNYGYTF. The CDR3 DNA sequence: TGTGCCAGTAGTCCAAAGGCGGGGGCCACTAACTATGGCTACACCTTC.

The V and J genes are TRBV5-6 and TRBJ1-2; 10 bases agree with TRBD1. V shed 0 bases and J 5 bases; nucleotides not matched to a gene: 7. CDR1 SGHDT and CDR2 YYEEEE come from the germline V gene. The CDR3 has 16 amino acids. The CDR3 sequence is CASSLERDRGSYGYTF. Written as DNA, the CDR3 is TGTGCCAGCAGCTTGGAGCGGGACAGGGGAAGTTATGGCTACACCTTC.

The chain employs TRBV29-1 and TRBJ2-7, with D hard to call. The CDR3 has 11 residues. Germline V gene sequence: CDR1 SQVTM, CDR2 ANQGSEA. The ends were cut back, 4 bases at V and 6 bases at J, with 10 bases in the middle. CDR3: CSVVGLSEQYF. The DNA of the CDR3 is TGCAGCGTTGTAGGCCTGTCCGAGCAGTACTTC.

The V call is TRBV5-6, the J call TRBJ2-6; 7 nucleotides agree with TRBD1. This CDR3 spans 17 amino acids. V trimming: 2 bases; J trimming: 4 bases; junction bases outside the gene matches: 9. Germline V lookup: CDR1 SGHDT, CDR2 YYEEEE. The CDR3 DNA sequence: TGTGCCAGCAGCTTAACAGGGGTGCTTACGGGGGCCAACGTCCTGACTTTC. It is translated as CASSLTGVLTGANVLTF.

The rearrangement uses TRBV7-9 and TRBJ2-1, with unresolved D. Germline V gene lookup returns CDR1 SEHNR and CDR2 FQNEAQ (reference sequence). The CDR3 runs to 16 residues. Trimming took 6 bases from V and 0 from J, leaving 15 bases between them. CDR3 sequence: CASSFSFSDSYNEQFF. The CDR3 DNA is TGTGCCAGCAGTTTCTCTTTCTCGGACTCCTACAATGAGCAGTTCTTC.

The rearrangement uses TRBV30 and TRBJ1-1; D not resolved. Germline loops: CDR1 GTSNPN, CDR2 SVGIG (reference sequence). The CDR3 is made up of 16 amino acids. V was shortened by 3 bases and J by 5 bases, with 22 bases between the two germline ends. CDR3 protein: CAWSPYIGPKETEAFF. In nucleotides, the CDR3 is TGTGCCTGGAGCCCTTACATAGGACCGAAAGAGACTGAAGCTTTCTTT.

This CDR3 reads CASSPPGQGSGELFF. DNA of the CDR3: TGTGCCAGCAGCCCACCGGGACAGGGGTCCGGGGAGCTGTTTTTT. V gene TRBV7-9 combines with J gene TRBJ2-2; 10 positions match TRBD1. CDR3 length: 15 amino acids. The germline V gene encodes CDR1 SEHNR and CDR2 FQNEAQ (reference sequence). J lost 6 bases, V lost 5 bases, and 6 bases had no gene match.

This chain joins TRBV7-2 and TRBJ1-3, with D maybe TRBD1 (5 bases). The germline gives CDR1 SGHTA, CDR2 FQGNSA. Trimming stripped 5 bases from V and 4 bases from J, with 15 bases between. The CDR3 contains 15 residues. For the CDR3, the DNA is TGTGCCAGCAGCCCAGCGGGGGGTTCAGGAAACACCATATATTTT. It translates to CASSPAGGSGNTIYF.

This chain links TRBV5-6 with TRBJ2-1; TRBD2 agrees at 10 bases. The CDR3 sequence is 16 residues long. Germline V gene lookup returns CDR1 SGHDT and CDR2 YYEEEE. After removal of 4 bases from V and 4 bases from J, the junction contained 8 bases not matched to a gene. The CDR3 DNA sequence: TGTGCCAGCAGCACACCGGGACTAGCGAGTTACAATGAGCAGTTCTTC. Its translation is CASSTPGLASYNEQFF.

The chain recombines TRBV4-2 with TRBJ2-7, with TRBD2 identical over 12 bases. The length of the CDR3 is 15 residues. Germline V gene lookup returns CDR1 LGHNA and CDR2 YNFKEQ. After removal of 1 base from V and 5 bases from J, the junction contained 3 bases not matched to a gene. CDR3 nucleotide sequence: TGTGCCAGCAGCCAAGCGCCTAGCGGGAGGGACGAGCAGTACTTC. It encodes CASSQAPSGRDEQYF.

The gene calls are TRBV9 and TRBJ1-1; 7 bases are a match to TRBD1. Germline-derived CDR1 and CDR2 are SGDLS and YYNGEE. The CDR3 has 16 residues. V was pared by 0 bases and J by 1 base, with 6 bases of the junction left unmatched. CDR3 amino acids: CASSVGNRGSNTEAFF. The CDR3 coding sequence is TGTGCCAGCAGCGTAGGGAACAGGGGTTCGAACACTGAAGCTTTCTTT.

This clone came up a few times. The rearrangement joins TRBV5-1 to TRBJ1-6; D is unresolved. The CDR3 loop spans 12 amino acids. Germline V lookup: CDR1 SGHRS, CDR2 YFSETQ. Between the trimmed V and J ends, which lost 8 bases and 7 bases, there was a span of 10 bases. The CDR3 DNA reads as TGCGCCAGTGGAACGGGAAATTCACCCCTCCACTTT. It encodes CASGTGNSPLHF.

This sequence joins TRBV27 and TRBJ2-7, with 7 bases matching TRBD2. The CDR3 is made up of 13 amino acids. After removal of 8 bases from V and 3 bases from J, the junction contained 7 bases not matched to a gene. The germline CDR1 and CDR2 sequences are MNHEY and SMNVEV (reference sequence). CDR3 sequence (DNA): TGTGCCAGCGGCTTGGGGGGGATCTACGAGCAGTACTTC. Translating it yields CASGLGGIYEQYF.

This sequence joins TRBV28 and TRBJ1-6; 8 nucleotides match TRBD1. The CDR3 runs to 16 residues. Per germline, CDR1 MDHEN and CDR2 SYDVKM. J gave up 6 bases and V 7 bases, and 11 bases lay outside the gene matches. This CDR3 is CASTTGSTGANSPLHF. The CDR3 nucleotides are TGTGCCAGCACAACCGGCTCGACAGGGGCTAATTCACCCCTCCACTTT.

V usage is TRBV11-2 and J usage is TRBJ2-7; D gene unclear. The germline CDR1 and CDR2 sequences are SGHAT and FQNNGV. This CDR3 has 11 amino acids. V shed 3 bases and J shed 2 bases, with 2 bases lying between them. The CDR3 bases are TGTGCCAGCAGCTTGGCCTACGAGCAGTACTTC. This codes for CASSLAYEQYF.